These T cell receptor beta chains were read from a single sample in a study of regulatory T cells in long-lasting Graves disease. TCRdb analysed the multiplex PCR reads with MiXCR anew, one entry per CDR3 protein. The table records hundreds of thousands of distinct CDR3 sequences, 20% to 25% of them present only once. Source: peripheral blood mononuclear cells (PBMCs), taken when the disease was refractory, from a patient treated with antithyroid drugs. The receptor source for this set is a female donor with Graves disease. Both conserved end residues are trimmed from each CDR3. The order of the fields is J gene, V gene, CDR3 length, CDR3 protein.

TRBJ2-7 TRBV7-8 13 ASSLESQGVSEQY
TRBJ2-7 TRBV7-2 11 ASSSDPLDEQY
TRBJ1-2 TRBV5-1 9 ATPTGDGYT
TRBJ1-1 TRBV7-9 11 ASSLTTSTEAF
TRBJ2-6 TRBV5-6 12 ASLQSSGANVLT
TRBJ1-4 TRBV20-1 13 SAPVEGSTNEKLF
TRBJ1-5 TRBV30 12 AWGRRGLIQPQH
TRBJ1-1 TRBV2 9 ATQEGTEAF
TRBJ1-1 TRBV11-2 12 ASRKDRPNTEAF
TRBJ2-5 TRBV12-3/TRBV12-4 12 ATRILGRQETQY
TRBJ1-2 TRBV7-2 11 ASSTGVVYGYT
TRBJ1-4 TRBV28 12 ANTRAASNEKLF
TRBJ2-7 TRBV4-3 16 ASSQETRAADFTSEQY
TRBJ1-5 TRBV7-9 14 ASSLGTGGGGQPQH
TRBJ2-7 TRBV7-9 12 ASSLEGTSGEQY
TRBJ1-1 TRBV6-5 10 ASSYKGVEAF
TRBJ1-5 TRBV10-2 13 ASRYNRGSGQPQH
TRBJ1-1 TRBV9 15 ASSAPATGVENTEAF
TRBJ2-5 TRBV5-4 11 ASSVASRETQY
TRBJ2-7 TRBV10-3 18 AISRLSGIAGTGPSYEQY
TRBJ2-3 TRBV27 13 ASSLSKPSTDTQY
TRBJ1-5 TRBV12-3/TRBV12-4 11 ASIEGPNQPQH
TRBJ2-7 TRBV19 12 ASSMAYGNYEQY
TRBJ2-7 TRBV11-2 12 ASSLELAGLEQY
. TRBV7-6 11 ASSFTEYNEQF
TRBJ1-1 TRBV11-2 13 ASSLRQGPNTEAF
TRBJ1-5 TRBV20-1 12 SARDSRGDQPQH
TRBJ2-1 TRBV7-9 14 ASSSLAGVPYNEQF
. TRBV4-1 12 ASSLSGGELEQY
TRBJ2-2 TRBV19 13 ASRQAGPNTGELF
TRBJ2-5 TRBV28 14 ASSPGTSGGRETQY
TRBJ1-1 TRBV12-3/TRBV12-4 11 ASSNLGFYEAF
TRBJ1-6 TRBV5-1 12 ASSSGEANSPLH
TRBJ2-1 TRBV2 13 ASTPAGLFYNEQF
TRBJ2-5 TRBV11-2 14 ASSSFPGSSKETQY
TRBJ2-2 TRBV6-1 11 ASSTGFTGELF
TRBJ2-7 TRBV12-3/TRBV12-4 12 ASSIAGGLSEQY
TRBJ1-5 TRBV30 12 AWSSGQSNQPQH